This T cell receptor (beta chain) was documented in a study of cytomegalovirus exposure and HLA in healthy donors. Overall study context: The approximately 120 validation repertoires were produced on the same platform as the 500 to 800 repertoires of the first cohort. This was reported in a later analysis.

Study results and caveats: In vitro experiments confirmed that a few CMV-associated chains were specific for CMV antigens. According to the study, around 180 TCR beta chains were cytomegalovirus-associated. A classifier reportedly called cytomegalovirus status with high sensitivity and specificity.

Germline loops: CDR1 ENHRY, CDR2 SYGVKD. The length of the CDR3 is 17 residues. V trimming: 2 bases; J trimming: 1 base; junction bases outside the gene matches: 9. Produced via immunoSEQ multiplex PCR; TCRdb's table is partial and in-frame only. The data contain some 350,000 clones, 75% to 90% of them singletons. Worth noting for this clone: Antigen unknown.

The gene calls are TRBV10-3 and TRBJ2-7; the match to TRBD2 covers 9 bases. This clonotype was obtained from a woman between 25 and 40 years old in good health and CMV-seropositive. Specimen: PBMCs. In DNA, the CDR3 is TGTGCCATCAGTGAGCTCCTAGCGGGACTATCTTCCTACGAGCAGTACTTC. Residues: CAISELLAGLSSYEQYF.